This T cell receptor (beta chain) was retrieved from a study of cytomegalovirus exposure and HLA in healthy donors. In the PCR, 60 Vbeta and 13 Jbeta primers were used. The repertoire was sequenced with immunoSEQ multiplex PCR; TCRdb's copy has only in-frame clones and lacks some. The table records roughly 190,000 clones, roughly 80% of them present only once. This clone showed up just once. Its antigen is unidentified. The CDR3 has 17 amino acids. Germline V gene data show CDR1 as SGHRS and CDR2 as YFSETQ. The V segment lost 3 bases and the J segment 3 bases; nucleotides outside the gene matches: 12. General study points: Published work reported that the classifier diagnosed cytomegalovirus status with high specificity and sensitivity.

The chain employs TRBV5-1 and TRBJ1-1; 9 positions match TRBD1. The sequenced sample was PBMCs. The clonotype was recovered from a woman younger than 30 in good health and CMV-seronegative. Here the CDR3 DNA reads TGCGCCAGCAGCTCGGGCGCCGGGACAGGGTTGTACACTGAAGCTTTCTTT. Translation gives CASSSGAGTGLYTEAFF.